This T cell receptor beta chain is from a study of T cell responses to AZD1222 COVID-19 vaccine. Points from the study as a whole: Distributed over spike, vaccine-associated CD4 TCRs predominated at 160-218 and 743-854. After two AZD1222 doses, spike-specific TCR breadth and depth rose versus day 0. Repertoires were obtained solely post-peak T cell response.

Repertoires were generated with immunoSEQ multiplex PCR, while TCRdb's copy carries only in-frame clones and drops some. The table records tens of thousands of clones, 90% to 95% of them present only once. V was shortened by 0 bases and J by 2 bases, with 14 bases between the two germline ends. This CDR3 is 16 amino acids long. Per the germline V gene, CDR1 is SGHTA and CDR2 is FQGNSA. This clone was counted once. Its antigen is not known. Sequenced material: peripheral blood, taken on day 0 of MenACWY control vaccination. The J gene is TRBJ2-7, the V gene TRBV7-2; D call uncertain. This TCR derives from an adult in good health. The CDR3: CASSLAGGTTPYEQYF. CDR3 nucleotide sequence: TGTGCCAGCAGCTTAGCGGGTGGCACCACCCCCTACGAGCAGTACTTC.